A selection of T cell receptor beta chains follows, all from one sample in a study of cytomegalovirus exposure and HLA in healthy donors. TCRdb's table, derived via immunoSEQ multiplex PCR, lists solely in-frame clones and lacks some. This sample has around 65,000 clones, with around 75% found just once. Sequenced sample: PBMCs. These receptors originate from a man aged 50 or older in good health and CMV-seropositive. The CDR3 runs from the conserved cysteine through the conserved F or W. Not every row has a clone size; where given, it reads once, few, many or a size class.

TRBV30 . CAWSSRFNEKLFF
TRBV30 once CAWIGGGETQYF
TRBV6-5 . CASRNRVGETQYF
TRBV4-1 . CASSQERGPYNEQFF
TRBV4-3 . CASSQDGQVSNTEAFF
TRBV18 . CASSPAQGSNYGYTF
TRBV28 . CASSLPGGGEFTQYF
TRBV6-1 . CASSLLAGGYEQYF
TRBV28 . CASSYLLAGGTEQFF
TRBV29-1 . CSVRAGGLVADTQYF
TRBV18 . CASSPDRGNSPLHF
TRBV11-2 few CASSPRTGISPLHF
TRBV30 . CAWTREGASRNQPQHF
TRBV19 . CASSILRTSSPDTQYF
TRBV4-2 . CASSQEPQGPSSGANVLTF
TRBV7-2 . CASRGSRGSGETQYF
TRBV18 . CASSPPKGEGKYNEQFF
TRBV4-2 . CASSRDRGQGGYTF
TRBV6-5 once CASSSLDSEGNTIYF
TRBV20-1 . CMLQGFNGYTF
TRBV4-2 . CASSLDPAGGSNEQFF
TRBV18 . CASSPRAGGHNEQFF
TRBV4-1 . CASSQEAGQGYYEPYF
TRBV7-3 . CASSKGGVGSSTDTQYF
TRBV6-6 . CASSRTNSGEAFF
TRBV4-3 . CASSQDIIAIIYNEQFF
TRBV7-2 once CASSPTGLLSGKTQYF
TRBV7-9 few CASSLRQGVNTGELFF
TRBV7-2 . CASSPRTDGYTF
TRBV6-5 once CASTLGGSGANVLTF
TRBV7-9 . CASSLEQGPIYF
TRBV13 . CASSSETGDQAPEAFF
TRBV19 . CASSTVSGNFQYF
TRBV14 . CASSPWTSGTREQYF
TRBV5-8 . CASSLTKLAGVVTDTQYF
TRBV5-1 . CASQRGAGARWETQYF
TRBV28 . CASSGVSYNSPLHF
TRBV30 . CAWSVATSASYEQYF
TRBV7-9 . CASSLATGTDTQYF
TRBV5-1 . CASRFRGSVDTQYF
TRBV5-4 . CASSPGGASGQETQYF
TRBV7-9 . CASSLRRVGQETQYF
TRBV19 once CASSIDVAGVRWKTNEQFF
TRBV15 . CATSSRGRGTEAFF
TRBV6-4 . CASSSGLARNEQFF
TRBV4-3 . CASSQDSSSGANVLTF
TRBV6-5 . CASSFGTVSYNEQFF
TRBV5-4 . CASSAGQGYEQYF
TRBV6-5 once CASSFGGGNNEKLFF
TRBV10-2 . CASSESGSNQETQYF
TRBV7-2 few CASSTDRYYGYTF
TRBV5-5 . CASSKLRESLNEQFF
TRBV7-2 once CASSSIPGNQKKLFF
TRBV15 . CATSRGLDSLNEKLFF